This TCR beta chain is from a study of blood T cell repertoires in COVID-19. Background on the study: Italy, Spain and the United States were the sources of the convalescent and acute COVID-19 samples. T cells, B-cell-depleted T cells, or PBMCs provided the cDNA or gDNA that served as material.

Germline lookup yields CDR1 SNHLY and CDR2 FYNNEI. This CDR3 is 16 amino acids long. V was clipped by 4 bases and J by 6 bases; unmatched bases: 14. Only in-frame clones appear in the TCRdb table, and some are missing; sequencing was by immunoSEQ multiplex PCR. This sample has approximately 190,000 clones, with just under 85% found just once. The clonotype was recovered from a human donor with acute or convalescent COVID-19. The donor label of this sample is uncertain. This rearrangement joins TRBV2 to TRBJ2-5; 7 bases fit TRBD1. The sequenced sample was peripheral blood. The CDR3 DNA is TGTGCCAGCAGTGGACCGGGACAGTCGGATCAAAAGACCCAGTACTTC. It translates to CASSGPGQSDQKTQYF.